This T cell receptor beta chain was documented in a study of control samples from healthy donors and cancer patients. Trimming left V 7 bases short and J 4 bases short, with 17 bases between. This CDR3 contains 15 residues. Germline V lookup: CDR1 SGHAT, CDR2 FQNNGV. Some clones are missing from TCRdb's copy, which holds only in-frame ones; the method was immunoSEQ multiplex PCR. This table has approximately 82,000 clones, 85% to 95% appearing once. On this clone itself: Within the sample, other DNA sequences also encode this same CDR3.

The source is a woman aged 18-35 years in good health. Sequencing was carried out using blood. The chain carries TRBV11-2 and TRBJ2-1, with a tentative D call TRBD2 (5 bases). This chain's CDR3 is CASTSRTSSYNEQFF. CDR3 sequence (DNA): TGTGCCAGCACCTCGAGGACTTCCTCTTACAATGAGCAGTTCTTC.